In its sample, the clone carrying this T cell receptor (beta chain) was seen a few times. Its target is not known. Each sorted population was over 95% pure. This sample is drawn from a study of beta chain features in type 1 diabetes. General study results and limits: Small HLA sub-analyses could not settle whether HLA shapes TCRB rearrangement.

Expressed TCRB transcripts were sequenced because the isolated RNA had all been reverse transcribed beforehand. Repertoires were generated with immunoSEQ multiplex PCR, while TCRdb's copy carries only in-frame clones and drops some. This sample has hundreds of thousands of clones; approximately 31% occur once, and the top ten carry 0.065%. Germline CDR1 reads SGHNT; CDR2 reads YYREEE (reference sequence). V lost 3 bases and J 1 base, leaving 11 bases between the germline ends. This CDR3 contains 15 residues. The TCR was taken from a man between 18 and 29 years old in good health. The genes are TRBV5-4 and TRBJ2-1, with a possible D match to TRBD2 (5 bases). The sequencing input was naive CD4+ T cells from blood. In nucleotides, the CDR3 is TGTGCCAGCAGCTCCCCAAGCGGTTCCTACAATGAGCAGTTCTTC. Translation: CASSSPSGSYNEQFF.